The source of this T cell receptor (beta chain) is a study of shared clonotypes between healthy human individuals. CD45RO negativity and positive selection for CCR7 defined naive CD8 cells, a population that excluded terminally differentiated effector memory CD45RA+ cells. Only in-frame clones appear in the TCRdb table, and some are missing; sequencing was by immunoSEQ multiplex PCR. The top ten hold about 1.1% of the sample, which has just over 2,000,000 clones, around 96% seen once. Overall study findings and caveats: Exclusively blood specimens were collected; tissue repertoires likely differ. Represented genetic and exposure-history diversity was restricted by having few donors.

J lost 6 bases, V lost 6 bases, and 5 bases had no gene match. The length of the CDR3 is 13 residues. CDR1 is MNHEY and CDR2 is SMNVEV in the germline V gene (reference sequence). In regard to this clone: The antigen is not known.

This chain links TRBV27 with TRBJ1-1; the match to TRBD1 covers 9 bases. The source is a man between 18 and 35 years old in good health. Sequenced: naive CD8+ T cells sorted from blood. DNA for the CDR3: TGTGCCAGCAGGGTACAGGGGGCCCCTGAAGCTTTCTTT. Translated: CASRVQGAPEAFF.